This T cell receptor beta chain was profiled in a study of blood T cells in healthy people across ages. The authors ran a second PCR of roughly 6 to 12 cycles using a sample-barcoded 5' primer and a J-beta primer mix. Every single cDNA molecule received a tag from a template-switch adaptor with 12 random nucleotides. At least 2.5 million CDR3-containing paired-end reads were obtained per sample. TCRdb itself ran the 5' RACE reads through MiXCR, one entry per CDR3 protein. The sample includes hundreds of thousands of distinct CDR3 sequences, more than 20% of them seen just once. Trimming cost V 0 bases and J 4 bases, with 16 bases left between them. The CDR3 spans 18 residues. These data were also filed under a second study, of T cells of mothers and their children. That publication notes: At a sensitivity of about 98 clones per million clonotypes, no persistent microchimeric T cell clones appeared.

The gene calls are TRBV6-7 and TRBJ2-6; D might be TRBD1 (6 bases). TRBV6-7 is reported as an ORF; its role is uncertain. This receptor was obtained from a boy between 10 and 17 years old in good health. The sample consisted of blood. CDR3 nucleotides: TGTGCCAGCAGTTACTCGTATACAGGGCCAGCGGGGGCCAACGTCCTGACTTTC. As protein: CASSYSYTGPAGANVLTF.